The 20 T cell receptor beta chains below come from one sample, sequenced in a study of blood T cell repertoires in COVID-19. Some clones are missing from TCRdb's copy, which holds only in-frame ones; the method was immunoSEQ multiplex PCR. The sample contains about 180,000 clones, about 88% of which appear only once. Sequencing was carried out using peripheral blood. These receptors were taken from a man in his fifties or sixties with COVID-19, enrolled during active disease.

The V call is TRBV5-1, the J call TRBJ1-4; 8 bases match TRBD1. V lost 0 bases, J lost 0 bases, and 7 bases stayed unmatched. CDR1 is SGHRS, CDR2 YFSETQ, per germline. The CDR3 is 18 amino acids. The CDR3 nucleotides are TGCGCCAGCAGCTTGGGACAGGGGATAGGGCCAACTAATGAAAAACTGTTTTTT. Its translation is CASSLGQGIGPTNEKLFF.

The chain links TRBV7-2 to TRBJ1-3, with D maybe TRBD1 (6 bases). The V gene's germline CDR1 is SGHTA and CDR2 FQGNSA. Deletions cut 1 base from V and 4 bases from J, with 14 bases between. This CDR3 contains 16 residues. DNA of the CDR3: TGTGCCAGCAGCTTAGGTTACGGCAGGGGCGGAAACACCATATATTTT. It yields the protein CASSLGYGRGGNTIYF.

In this sample, this clone turned up once. The chain carries TRBV4-3 and TRBJ1-1; unclear D gene. CDR1 is LGHNA, CDR2 YSLEER, per germline. Deletions cut 1 base from V and 3 bases from J, with 12 bases between. The CDR3 extends over 15 amino acids. The CDR3 loop is CASSQGASLHTEAFF. The CDR3 DNA follows: TGCGCCAGCAGCCAAGGAGCATCCCTACACACTGAAGCTTTCTTT.

The V call is TRBV12-2, the J call TRBJ2-5; TRBD1, the D gene given by the table, was not confirmed from the DNA. TRBV12-2 is described as a pseudogene. The CDR3 is 19 residues long. CDR3 sequence: CASRLAGPPGQGAVKTQYF. In nucleotides, the CDR3 is TGTGCAAGTCGCTTAGCGGGGCCACCGGGACAGGGGGCGGTGAAGACCCAGTACTTC.

The rearrangement joins TRBV7-2 to TRBJ1-5, with TRBD1 identical over 8 bases. The trim removed 5 bases at V and 5 bases at J, leaving 5 bases unmatched. This CDR3 has 14 residues. Germline lookup yields CDR1 SGHTA and CDR2 FQGNSA. As DNA, the CDR3 is TGTGCCAGCAGCATACAACAGGGGGATCAGCCCCAGCATTTT. Its protein product is CASSIQQGDQPQHF.

On this clone: At one of its ends the junction is not consistent with the germline gene, which may arise from a read error. The V call is TRBV19, the J call TRBJ2-3; D not certain. The CDR3 runs 14 residues. CDR1 LNHDA and CDR2 SQIVND come from the germline V gene (reference sequence). Written as DNA, the CDR3 is TGTGCCAGTAGCATAGACACTGGCACAGATACGCAGTATTTT. Encoded protein: CASSIDTGTDTQYF. Together with reference TRBV19 and TRBJ2-3, the CDR3 gives the full variable domain: DGGITQSPKYLFRKEGQNVTLSCEQNLNHDAMYWYRQDPGQGLRLIYYSQIVNDFQKGDIAEGYSVSREKKESFPLTVTSAQKNPTAFYLCASSIDTGTDTQYFGPGTRLTVL.

The chain's CDR3 is CASSQLQGSSTEAFF. The CDR3 bases are TGCGCCAGCAGCCAACTACAGGGAAGTAGCACTGAAGCTTTCTTT. This chain uses TRBV4-3 with TRBJ1-1, with a tentative D call TRBD1 (6 bases). CDR1 is LGHNA and CDR2 is YSLEER in the germline V gene. V lost 2 bases and J lost 4, with 14 bases in between. The CDR3 runs 15 residues.

This chain links TRBV11-2 with TRBJ1-2, with 8 bases matching TRBD1. The CDR3 has 13 amino acids. The germline gives CDR1 SGHAT, CDR2 FQNNGV. J was trimmed by 4 bases and V by 7 bases; bases with no gene match: 5. The CDR3 loop is CASTEDRGYGYTF. The DNA for the CDR3 is TGTGCCAGCACCGAAGACAGGGGCTATGGCTACACCTTC. Looking up the rest from reference TRBV11-2 and TRBJ1-2 gives the full variable domain: EAGVAQSPRYKIIEKRQSVAFWCNPISGHATLYWYQQILGQGPKLLIQFQNNGVVDDSQLPKDRFSAERLKGVDSTLKIQPAKLEDSAVYLCASTEDRGYGYTFGSGTRLTVV.

This sequence joins TRBV7-9 and TRBJ1-1; maybe TRBD1 (5 bases). This CDR3 has 14 amino acids. Germline lookup yields CDR1 SEHNR and CDR2 FQNEAQ (reference sequence). The V end lost 5 bases, the J end lost 6 bases, and 16 bases lay between the germline ends. The CDR3 spells CASSPAGGSAEAFF. CDR3 in DNA: TGTGCCAGCAGCCCGGCGGGGGGAAGCGCTGAAGCTTTCTTT.

This clone has just a few counts. The chain carries TRBV18 and TRBJ2-7; TRBD1 is a possible D gene (6 bases). The CDR3 contains 12 residues. Trimming cost V 6 bases and J 5 bases, with 11 bases left between them. The germline V gene encodes CDR1 KGHSH and CDR2 LQKENI. The CDR3 region is CASSTTGNEQYF. CDR3 nucleotides: TGTGCCAGCTCGACGACAGGAAACGAGCAGTACTTC.

The CDR3 region has the DNA TGTGCCAGCAGTTCCGGCCGGGGGTTCCGGCCCGCAACTAATGAAAAACTGTTTTTT. This translates into CASSSGRGFRPATNEKLFF. The genes are TRBV28 and TRBJ1-4; maybe TRBD1 (5 bases). The CDR3 is made up of 19 amino acids. Trimming stripped 4 bases from V and 0 bases from J, with 21 bases between. CDR1 is MDHEN, CDR2 SYDVKM, per germline.

This chain uses TRBV3-1 (or the pseudogene TRBV3-2) with TRBJ2-1; 9 nucleotides align to TRBD2. The CDR3 contains 14 residues. The J segment lost 8 bases and the V segment lost 4 bases, leaving 6 bases of the junction unmatched. Germline V gene sequence: CDR1 LGHDT, CDR2 YNNKEL (reference sequence). CDR3 DNA sequence: TGTGCCAGCAGCCGACTAGCGGTTTATTATGAGCAGTTCTTC. This codes for CASSRLAVYYEQFF.

Comment on this clone: Additional DNA sequences in this sample encode the identical CDR3. The genes are TRBV7-2 and TRBJ1-3; tentatively, D is TRBD1 (6 bases). The CDR3 is 15 residues long. V lost 6 bases and J lost 0, with 12 bases in between. Germline assignment: CDR1 SGHTA and CDR2 FQGNSA. CDR3 amino acids: CASSPGQNSGNTIYF. CDR3 coding DNA: TGTGCCAGCAGTCCCGGACAGAACTCTGGAAACACCATATATTTT. The full variable domain, its missing parts supplied by reference TRBV7-2 and TRBJ1-3, is GAGVSQSPSNKVTEKGKDVELRCDPISGHTALYWYRQSLGQGLEFLIYFQGNSAPDKSGLPSDRFSAERTGGSVSTLTIQRTQQEDSAVYLCASSPGQNSGNTIYFGEGSWLTVV.

The chain carries TRBV4-3 and TRBJ2-6, with D perhaps TRBD2 (5 bases). Per the germline V gene, CDR1 is LGHNA and CDR2 is YSLEER. The CDR3 length is 16 residues. V was clipped by 1 base and J by 0 bases, with 7 bases between them. CDR3 DNA sequence: TGCGCCAGCAGCCAAGCGGGGAACTCTGGGGCCAACGTCCTGACTTTC. Its translation is CASSQAGNSGANVLTF.

The chain carries TRBV7-2 and TRBJ1-2, with 9 bases matching TRBD1. V was pared by 4 bases and J by 5 bases, with 5 bases of the junction left unmatched. The CDR3 spans 14 residues. Germline-derived CDR1 and CDR2 are SGHTA and FQGNSA. The DNA for the CDR3 is TGTGCCAGCAGCTACGACAGGGGGGTATATGGCTACACCTTC. Amino acid sequence: CASSYDRGVYGYTF.

This clone has only a few counts. The chain has TRBV5-6 and TRBJ1-6; the match to TRBD1 covers 7 bases. Germline values: CDR1 SGHDT, CDR2 YYEEEE. With 4 bases clipped from V and 0 bases from J, the junction kept 4 bases outside the gene matches. The CDR3 is made up of 16 amino acids. CDR3 sequence: CASSEGQISYNSPLHF. In DNA form, the CDR3 reads TGTGCCAGCAGCGAGGGACAGATCTCCTATAATTCACCCCTCCACTTT.

The genes are TRBV5-1 and TRBJ1-4, with unresolved D. Trimming cost V 4 bases and J 1 base, with 8 bases left between them. The V gene's germline CDR1 is SGHRS and CDR2 YFSETQ. The CDR3 length is 14 residues. The CDR3 loop reads CASSKSGTNEKLFF. CDR3 sequence (DNA): TGCGCCAGCAGCAAATCGGGAACTAATGAAAAACTGTTTTTT.

The chain couples TRBV29-1 to TRBJ2-7; TRBD1 agrees at 8 bases. J lost 10 bases, V lost 7 bases, and 12 bases had no gene match. Germline values: CDR1 SQVTM, CDR2 ANQGSEA. CDR3 size: 12 residues. CDR3 region: CSGGQADSRQYF. Here the CDR3 DNA reads TGCAGCGGGGGACAGGCAGATAGCCGACAGTACTTC.

The chain carries TRBV21-1 and TRBJ2-5; the table calls TRBD1, which could not be checked here. TRBV21-1 is flagged as a pseudogene. CDR3 length: 15 residues. In DNA, the CDR3 is TGTGCCAGCAGCCCAGGACAGGGAACTGAAGAGACCCAGTACTTC. Translated: CASSPGQGTEETQYF.

V usage is TRBV27 and J usage is TRBJ1-5, with D hard to call. The CDR3 loop spans 15 amino acids. Germline assignment: CDR1 MNHEY and CDR2 SMNVEV (reference sequence). With 6 bases removed from V and 1 base from J, the gap between germline ends came to 13 bases. The CDR3 DNA sequence: TGTGCCAGCAGGCAAATCTGGCAGAGCAATCAGCCCCAGCATTTT. The encoded protein is CASRQIWQSNQPQHF.